These 14 T cell receptor beta chains came from one sample sequenced in a study of T cell responses to AZD1222 COVID-19 vaccine. Method: immunoSEQ multiplex PCR; TCRdb's copy keeps in-frame clones and lacks some. The sample includes about 120,000 clones, about 91% of them seen just once. This sample comprised peripheral blood, obtained 28 days after the second AZD1222 dose. Receptors originate from an adult who received the AZD1222 COVID-19 vaccine.

This clone was recorded once. This sequence joins TRBV6-5 and TRBJ2-5; D uncertain. The CDR3 runs to 14 residues. The germline V and J ends were trimmed by 0 bases and 5 bases, with 10 bases remaining between them. Germline assignment: CDR1 MNHEY and CDR2 SVGAGI. The CDR3, as DNA: TGTGCCAGCAGTTACTCTGACGCTCGGGAGACCCAGTACTTC. It codes for CASSYSDARETQYF.

About this clone: In the same sample, other DNA sequences code for this CDR3. The genes are TRBV5-6 and TRBJ2-5; D is unclear. Germline V CDR1 and CDR2: SGHDT, YYEEEE. CDR3 length equals 11 residues. V was pared by 5 bases and J by 5 bases, with 7 bases between. CDR3 nucleotides: TGTGCCAGCAGTTTTCGGGAGACCCAGTACTTC. Translating it yields CASSFRETQYF.

The rearrangement uses TRBV5-6 and TRBJ1-1; no clear D gene. With 1 base removed from V and 3 bases from J, the gap between germline ends came to 13 bases. CDR3 size: 15 residues. Germline V gene sequence: CDR1 SGHDT, CDR2 YYEEEE. CDR3 protein: CASSLTQTVYTEAFF. The CDR3, as DNA: TGTGCCAGCAGCTTGACCCAGACGGTATACACTGAAGCTTTCTTT.

This clone occurred a few times. The chain links TRBV14 to TRBJ2-2; D is unclear. Germline CDR1 reads SGHDN; CDR2 reads FVKESK. The CDR3 has 13 residues. The V and J ends lost 1 base and 6 bases respectively, with 6 bases between them. The CDR3 DNA reads TGTGCCAGCAGCCAAGCCGGGTCCGGGGAGCTGTTTTTT. Its translation is CASSQAGSGELFF.

V is TRBV18 and J is TRBJ2-1; no clear D gene. Germline CDR1 KGHSH, CDR2 LQKENI. With 6 bases removed from V and 5 bases from J, the gap between germline ends came to 11 bases. This CDR3 spans 13 amino acids. In DNA, the CDR3 is TGTGCCAGCTCCCCCGGGCAGCACAATGAGCAGTTCTTC. The encoded protein is CASSPGQHNEQFF. Full variable domain (outside the CDR3, taken from reference TRBV18 and TRBJ2-1): NAGVMQNPRHLVRRRGQEARLRCSPMKGHSHVYWYRQLPEEGLKFMVYLQKENIIDESGMPKERFSAEFPKEGPSILRIQQVVRGDSAAYFCASSPGQHNEQFFGPGTRLTVL.

This rearrangement joins TRBV5-4 to TRBJ2-7; D is unclear. Trimming stripped 4 bases from V and 1 base from J, with 12 bases between. CDR3 length: 14 amino acids. Germline V gene lookup returns CDR1 SGHNT and CDR2 YYREEE (reference sequence). CDR3 bases: TGTGCCAGCAGCCCTTCCCAGCATTCCTACGAGCAGTACTTC. Its protein is CASSPSQHSYEQYF.

In its sample, this clone was seen once. The chain combines TRBV9 with TRBJ1-2; a weak D match, TRBD1 (5 bases). Per the germline V gene, CDR1 is SGDLS and CDR2 is YYNGEE. With 0 bases removed from V and 4 bases from J, the gap between germline ends came to 10 bases. This CDR3 spans 14 amino acids. The CDR3 DNA follows: TGTGCCAGCAGCGTAGGGGGACGAACCTATGGCTACACCTTC. It encodes CASSVGGRTYGYTF.

V is TRBV18 and J is TRBJ1-4; the D gene is possibly TRBD1 (5 bases). The CDR3 is 16 residues long. Looked up from germline, CDR1 is KGHSH and CDR2 is LQKENI. The V and J ends lost 3 bases and 7 bases respectively, with 18 bases between them. CDR3 residues: CASSPPGSREGEKLFF. In nucleotides, the CDR3 is TGTGCCAGCTCACCTCCGGGATCCAGGGAGGGTGAAAAACTGTTTTTT. Complete variable domain (other parts from reference TRBV18 and TRBJ1-4): NAGVMQNPRHLVRRRGQEARLRCSPMKGHSHVYWYRQLPEEGLKFMVYLQKENIIDESGMPKERFSAEFPKEGPSILRIQQVVRGDSAAYFCASSPPGSREGEKLFFGSGTQLSVL.

This clone is a singleton in its sample. This rearrangement joins TRBV7-2 to TRBJ1-1, with D maybe TRBD1 (5 bases). The CDR3 totals 15 residues. The germline V and J ends were trimmed by 2 bases and 1 base, with 11 bases remaining between them. CDR1 and CDR2 (germline): SGHTA, FQGNSA. In DNA form, the CDR3 reads TGTGCCAGCAGCTTACGACAGATAAGGAACACTGAAGCTTTCTTT. Its translation is CASSLRQIRNTEAFF.

The chain employs TRBV10-3 and TRBJ2-7; possibly TRBD2 for D (7 bases). The germline CDR1 and CDR2 sequences are ENHRY and SYGVKD. V was shortened by 0 bases and J by 3 bases, with 18 bases between the two germline ends. The length of the CDR3 is 17 residues. The CDR3 protein is CAISESGGGRTHYEQYF. As DNA, the CDR3 is TGTGCCATCAGTGAGTCAGGGGGGGGAAGGACACACTACGAGCAGTACTTC.

The V call is TRBV4-3, the J call TRBJ1-1, with 8 bases matching TRBD1. This CDR3 comprises 15 residues. Germline values: CDR1 LGHNA, CDR2 YSLEER. V was pared by 4 bases and J by 1 base, with 5 bases of the junction left unmatched. This CDR3 is CASSPGTGRNTEAFF. For the CDR3, the DNA is TGCGCCAGCAGCCCGGGGACAGGAAGGAACACTGAAGCTTTCTTT.

The rearrangement joins TRBV3-1 (or the pseudogene TRBV3-2) to TRBJ1-3; D call uncertain. Trimming stripped 2 bases from V and 8 bases from J, with 7 bases between. Per germline, CDR1 LGHDT and CDR2 YNNKEL (reference sequence). This CDR3 spans 12 amino acids. The CDR3 loop is CASSQMRDTIYF. The CDR3 nucleotides read TGTGCCAGCAGCCAAATGCGGGACACCATATATTTT.

CDR3 sequence (DNA): TGTGCCAGCCGTTGGGGGACAGGACACACTGAAGCTTTCTTT. Its translation: CASRWGTGHTEAFF. This rearrangement joins TRBV6-4 to TRBJ1-1; TRBD1 matches at 8 bases. CDR3 length equals 14 residues. The germline V gene has CDR1 MRHNA and CDR2 SNTAGT. V lost 8 bases and J lost 3; bases outside the gene matches: 8.

The chain uses TRBV28 and TRBJ2-1; TRBD1 agrees at 9 bases. Germline V gene data show CDR1 as MDHEN and CDR2 as SYDVKM. Trimming took 4 bases from V and 5 from J; bases not matched to a gene: 12. The CDR3 is 17 residues long. In nucleotides, the CDR3 is TGTGCCAGCAGTTCCCCGACGGGGACAGGGAGGAACAATGAGCAGTTCTTC. Protein sequence: CASSSPTGTGRNNEQFF.